The T cell receptor (beta chain) under discussion was sequenced for a study of T-cell reconstitution after alpha-beta-depleted transplantation in children. Study-wide findings and caveats: The high TCRbeta diversity at day 60 in some patients came from surviving recipient T cells and thymic progenitors. T-cell numbers and diversity one year post-transplant derived largely from freshly generated T cells.

About this clonotype itself: Its antigen is currently unknown.

Library preparation (for TCRbeta) was performed with unique molecular identifiers. TCRdb called the PCR reads again in MiXCR, with one record for every CDR3 protein. The table includes 900,000 or so distinct CDR3 sequences, roughly 15% detected once. The sequence derives from a male patient under 18 who had a stem cell transplant for acute lymphoblastic leukemia, so the T cells may come from the graft donor. The sequencing here drew on PBMCs, mostly from graft donor cells, taken 360 days after TCRalphabeta/CD19-depleted stem cell transplant.

The CDR3 spells CASSLLPDLQETQYF. The CDR3 DNA follows: TGTGCCAGCAGCTTACTCCCAGACTTACAAGAGACCCAGTACTTC. The chain is built from TRBV7-9 and TRBJ2-5, with D unresolved. Germline V gives CDR1 SEHNR, CDR2 FQNEAQ (reference sequence). The CDR3 loop spans 15 amino acids. V dropped 2 bases and J dropped 2 bases, with 12 bases sitting between them.